The 10 T cell receptor beta chains presented below share a single source sample, sequenced in a study of identical twins. TCRdb independently ran MiXCR on the 5' RACE reads; one entry per CDR3 protein. The sample contains 450,000 or so distinct CDR3 sequences, around 14% of which appear only once. These data were also filed under a second study, of yellow fever vaccine responses in identical twins.

The specimen was CD4+ T cells sorted from blood. Receptors were obtained from a woman younger than 30 in good health.

This clonotype showed up just a few times. The chain combines TRBV5-1 with TRBJ2-5, with 8 bases that match TRBD1. Germline values: CDR1 SGHRS, CDR2 YFSETQ. V lost 6 bases to trimming and J lost 5 bases; unmatched junction nucleotides: 6. This CDR3 contains 13 residues. The CDR3 coding sequence is TGCGCCAGCACTCGGACAGGGCCGGAGACCCAGTACTTC. Translation: CASTRTGPETQYF.

In this sample, this clonotype turned up a few times. The chain couples TRBV6-2 or TRBV6-3 to TRBJ1-2; D might be TRBD1 (5 bases). The CDR3 is made up of 14 amino acids. The V and J ends lost 6 bases and 4 bases respectively, with 15 bases between them. Germline loops: CDR1 MNHEY, CDR2 SVGEGT. The CDR3 region is CASSRDPGRYGYTF. The CDR3 nucleotides are TGTGCCAGCAGCCGGGACCCCGGGCGCTATGGCTACACCTTC.

This clonotype was seen more than once but under ten times. The chain carries TRBV6-5 and TRBJ2-1; 13 nucleotides line up with TRBD2. This CDR3 has 17 amino acids. Unmatched junction bases numbered 3, after V lost 0 bases and J lost 4 bases. The V gene's germline CDR1 is MNHEY and CDR2 SVGAGI. Written as DNA, the CDR3 is TGTGCCAGCAGTTACTCCGTACTAGCGGGAGGGTACAATGAGCAGTTCTTC. Translated, it gives CASSYSVLAGGYNEQFF.

This clonotype was counted a few times. The V call is TRBV29-1, the J call TRBJ2-1, with D perhaps matching TRBD1 or TRBD2 (6 bases each). V was shortened by 4 bases and J by 6 bases, with 13 bases between the two germline ends. This CDR3 has 13 residues. From germline, CDR1 is SQVTM and CDR2 ANQGSEA. The CDR3 is CSVVGGGRNEQFF. The CDR3 DNA is TGCAGCGTTGTCGGAGGGGGTCGCAATGAGCAGTTCTTC.

This clonotype was picked up a small number of times. DNA of the CDR3: TGTGCCAGTCCTATCCTCCCGGAGCACCACACCGGGGAGCTGTTTTTT. This gives the protein CASPILPEHHTGELFF. The rearrangement links TRBV27 to TRBJ2-2, with D hard to call. V was pared by 9 bases and J by 3 bases, with 20 bases between. CDR1 and CDR2 from the germline V gene are MNHEY and SMNVEV (reference sequence). The CDR3 is 16 amino acids.

This clonotype appeared a few times. V gene TRBV5-1 combines with J gene TRBJ2-3; 12 nucleotides match TRBD2. V gave up 3 bases and J gave up 1 base; unmatched junction bases: 6. The CDR3 contains 17 residues. The germline CDR1 and CDR2 sequences are SGHRS and YFSETQ. CDR3 in amino acids: CASSYSPSGGGTDTQYF. The CDR3 bases are TGCGCCAGCAGCTACTCCCCTAGCGGGGGGGGCACAGATACGCAGTATTTT.

V gene TRBV29-1 combines with J gene TRBJ2-5; 7 bases align to TRBD1. CDR1 and CDR2 (germline): SQVTM, ANQGSEA. CDR3 size: 17 residues. The V segment lost 4 bases and the J segment 5 bases; nucleotides outside the gene matches: 19. The CDR3 DNA reads as TGCAGCGTTGTACCCCCCCTCGGGCAGGGGGTCACTGAGACCCAGTACTTC. Amino acid sequence: CSVVPPLGQGVTETQYF.

This clonotype was detected only a few times. DNA for the CDR3: TGCAGTGCTAGGGACCGGTCTGGGACTAGCGGGAGTCTCGAGCAGTACTTC. Translation: CSARDRSGTSGSLEQYF. This chain connects TRBV20-1 to TRBJ2-7; 14 bases are a match to TRBD2. Germline CDR1 DFQATT, CDR2 SNEGSKA (reference sequence). This CDR3 has 17 amino acids. V shed 3 bases and J 6 bases; nucleotides not matched to a gene: 13.

This clonotype was counted only a few times. The V gene is TRBV20-1, the J gene TRBJ1-5; the D is unclear. CDR3 length: 13 residues. The germline CDR1 and CDR2 sequences are DFQATT and SNEGSKA (reference sequence). V lost 6 bases, J lost 9 bases, and 18 bases lay in between. CDR3 bases: TGCAGTGCAGAAGACAAGACGAGGTGGCCCCAGCATTTT. Amino acids: CSAEDKTRWPQHF.

J is TRBJ2-7 and V is TRBV10-3; TRBD2 matches at 7 bases. The CDR3 runs to 14 residues. V was pared by 6 bases and J by 0 bases, with 5 bases of the junction left unmatched. Per germline, CDR1 ENHRY and CDR2 SYGVKD. Here the CDR3 DNA reads TGTGCCATCAGCGAACTAGCGAGCTCCTACGAGCAGTACTTC. Translating gives CAISELASSYEQYF.